The source of this TCR beta chain is a study of vaccination and CD4 T cells after COVID-19. Study background: Overlapping spike peptides served as the stimulus for the cells. These peptides came from SARS-CoV-2 and from the common cold coronaviruses HCoV-NL63, HCoV-OC43 and HCoV-229E.

Specified time point: late sampling 161 to 241 days after vaccination in a few convalescent patients. This sample's treatment: roughly ten-day PBMC culture with coronavirus spike peptide pools or control peptides (ViraFEST assay). Cultures used a few million PBMCs per well, roughly 9.6 IU/ml IL-2 and 8.5 to 10 ug/ml peptides. CDR1 MNHNS and CDR2 SASEGT come from the germline V gene. Trimming stripped 3 bases from V and 4 bases from J, with 12 bases between. The CDR3 length is 14 residues. The assay that was used to sequence DNA from cultured CD4+ T cells was the Oncomine TCR Beta short-read assay. Using its own MiXCR run on the PCR reads, TCRdb lists one record per CDR3 protein. The table shows tens of thousands of distinct CDR3 sequences, with 25% to 35% occurring only once. On this clonotype itself: As yet, its antigen is unknown.

The chain has TRBV6-1 and TRBJ1-2, with a possible D match to TRBD1 (6 bases). The receptor was derived from a human donor who had recovered from COVID-19. The sequencing here drew on CD4+ T cells from blood, cultured in vitro, taken about 7 months after SARS-CoV-2 vaccination. The CDR3 coding sequence is TGTGCCAGCAGTGAGAACACAGGGCCCTATGGCTACACCTTC. It specifies CASSENTGPYGYTF.